This T cell receptor beta chain was sequenced for a study of beta chain features in type 1 diabetes. The sample holds a few counts of this clone. Its target is unknown. Study results and caveats: TCRB CDR3s were moderately but significantly shorter in Type 1 diabetes patients in all four CD4+ subsets.

The investigators reverse transcribed all of the isolated RNA, so they sequenced expressed TCRB transcripts. Repertoires were generated with immunoSEQ multiplex PCR, while TCRdb's copy carries only in-frame clones and drops some. The sample carries around 140,000 clones, roughly 10% recorded once. The CDR3 spans 15 residues. The V end was cut by 1 base, the J end by 4 bases, with 12 bases between. Germline V CDR1 and CDR2: SGHTA, FQGNSA. The sequencing input was central memory CD4+ T cells from blood. The TCR comes from a man aged 25-45 years with type 1 diabetes. The chain joins TRBV7-2 to TRBJ2-3; the D gene is possibly TRBD2 (6 bases). CDR3 in DNA: TGTGCCAGCAGCTTAGACTCGGCGGGGCCAGATACGCAGTATTTT. The encoded protein is CASSLDSAGPDTQYF.